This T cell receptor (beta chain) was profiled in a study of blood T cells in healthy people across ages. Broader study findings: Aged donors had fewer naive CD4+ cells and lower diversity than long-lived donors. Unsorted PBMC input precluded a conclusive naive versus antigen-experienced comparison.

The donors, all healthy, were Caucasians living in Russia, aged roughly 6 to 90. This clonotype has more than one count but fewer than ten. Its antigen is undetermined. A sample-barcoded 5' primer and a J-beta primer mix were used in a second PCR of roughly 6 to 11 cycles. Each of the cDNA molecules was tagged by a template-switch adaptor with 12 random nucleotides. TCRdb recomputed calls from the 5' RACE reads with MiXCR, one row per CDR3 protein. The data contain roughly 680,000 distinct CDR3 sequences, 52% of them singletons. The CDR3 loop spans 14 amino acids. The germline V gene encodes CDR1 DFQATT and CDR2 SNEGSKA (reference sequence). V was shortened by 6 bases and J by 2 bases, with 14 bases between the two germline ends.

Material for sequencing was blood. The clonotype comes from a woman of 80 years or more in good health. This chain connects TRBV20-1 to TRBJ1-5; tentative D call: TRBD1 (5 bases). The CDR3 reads CSALNQGGNQPQHF. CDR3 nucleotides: TGCAGTGCCCTGAATCAAGGGGGCAATCAGCCCCAGCATTTT.